This T cell receptor beta chain was captured by sequencing in a study of blood T cells in healthy people across ages. Regarding the study as a whole: Diversity was higher, and naive CD4+ cells more numerous, in long-lived donors than in aged donors.

Then a second PCR, running roughly 7 to 11 cycles, was carried out with a sample-barcoded 5' primer and a J-beta primer mix. TCRdb recomputed calls from the 5' RACE reads with MiXCR, one row per CDR3 protein. This sample has about 780,000 distinct CDR3 sequences, with 46% found just once. V lost 3 bases and J lost 1, with 13 bases in between. The length of the CDR3 is 15 residues. CDR1 MDHEN and CDR2 SYDVKM come from the germline V gene. On this clonotype: Its matching antigen is unknown.

The V call is TRBV28, the J call TRBJ2-7, with D possibly being TRBD1 (5 bases). This sequence was found in an elderly man in good health. Sequencing was done on a sample of blood. Here the CDR3 DNA reads TGTGCCAGCAGTTTGGTAACCAGGGATTCCTACGAGCAGTACTTC. Amino acids: CASSLVTRDSYEQYF.